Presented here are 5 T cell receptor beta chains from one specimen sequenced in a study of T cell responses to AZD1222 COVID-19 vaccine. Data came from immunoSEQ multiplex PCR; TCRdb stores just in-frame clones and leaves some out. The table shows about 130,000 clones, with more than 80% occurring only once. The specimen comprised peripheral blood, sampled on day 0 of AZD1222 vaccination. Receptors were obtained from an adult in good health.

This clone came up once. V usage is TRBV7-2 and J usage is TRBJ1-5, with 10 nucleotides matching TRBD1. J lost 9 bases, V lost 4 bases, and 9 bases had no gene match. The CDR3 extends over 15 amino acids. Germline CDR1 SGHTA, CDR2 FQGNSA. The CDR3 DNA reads TGTGCCAGCAGCTGGGACAGGGGAACCTTGGGGCCCCAGCATTTT. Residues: CASSWDRGTLGPQHF. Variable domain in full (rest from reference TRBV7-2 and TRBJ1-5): GAGVSQSPSNKVTEKGKDVELRCDPISGHTALYWYRQSLGQGLEFLIYFQGNSAPDKSGLPSDRFSAERTGGSVSTLTIQRTQQEDSAVYLCASSWDRGTLGPQHFGDGTRLSIL.

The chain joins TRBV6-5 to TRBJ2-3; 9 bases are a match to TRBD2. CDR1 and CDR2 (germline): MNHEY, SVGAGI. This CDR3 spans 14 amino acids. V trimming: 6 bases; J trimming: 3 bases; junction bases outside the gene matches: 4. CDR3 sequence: CASRLAGVTDTQYF. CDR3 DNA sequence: TGTGCCAGCAGATTAGCGGGAGTGACAGATACGCAGTATTTT.

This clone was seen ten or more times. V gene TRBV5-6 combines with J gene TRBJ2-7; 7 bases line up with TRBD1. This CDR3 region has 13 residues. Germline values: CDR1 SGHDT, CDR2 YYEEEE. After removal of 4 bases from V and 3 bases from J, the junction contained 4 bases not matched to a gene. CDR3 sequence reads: CASSQGVGYEQYF. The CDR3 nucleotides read TGTGCCAGCAGCCAGGGGGTAGGCTACGAGCAGTACTTC.

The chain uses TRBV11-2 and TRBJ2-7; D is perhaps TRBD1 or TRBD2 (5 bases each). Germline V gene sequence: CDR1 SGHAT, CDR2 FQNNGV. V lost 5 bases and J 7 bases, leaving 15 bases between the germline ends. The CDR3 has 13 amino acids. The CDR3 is CASSLTGLSEQYF. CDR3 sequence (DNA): TGTGCCAGCAGCCTGACGGGGCTCTCAGAGCAGTACTTC. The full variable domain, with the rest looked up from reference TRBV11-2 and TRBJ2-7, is EAGVAQSPRYKIIEKRQSVAFWCNPISGHATLYWYQQILGQGPKLLIQFQNNGVVDDSQLPKDRFSAERLKGVDSTLKIQPAKLEDSAVYLCASSLTGLSEQYFGPGTRLTVT.

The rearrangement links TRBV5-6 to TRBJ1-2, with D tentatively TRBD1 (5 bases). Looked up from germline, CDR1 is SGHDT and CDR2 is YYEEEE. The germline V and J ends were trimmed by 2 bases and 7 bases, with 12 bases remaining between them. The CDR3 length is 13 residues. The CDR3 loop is CASSFRDDRGYTF. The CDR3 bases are TGTGCCAGCAGCTTCCGGGACGACCGTGGCTACACCTTC.